This T cell receptor (beta chain) emerged from a study of cytomegalovirus exposure and HLA in healthy donors. Overall study findings and caveats: The classifier was said to identify cytomegalovirus status with high specificity and sensitivity. A later analysis reportedly found fewer N-insertions in an Asian-associated ancestry cluster than the roughly 680-donor mean. For TCR beta chains, V- and J-gene trimming was later linked to a missense DCLRE1C variant.

This PCR relied on a set of 60 Vbeta primers and 13 Jbeta primers. TCRdb keeps only in-frame clones here, not all; method: immunoSEQ multiplex PCR. In the table there are fewer than 70,000 clones, about 80% of which are singletons. Germline CDR1 reads SEHNR; CDR2 reads FQNEAQ (reference sequence). Trimming shortened V by 4 bases and J by 10 bases, and 11 bases separated the two germline ends. The CDR3 extends over 13 amino acids. Donors were ostensibly healthy at sampling, although undocumented immune exposures were probable. As for this clone: Its antigen is unknown.

V gene TRBV7-9 combines with J gene TRBJ1-6; perhaps TRBD1 as D (5 bases). Sequencing was done on a sample of PBMCs. The TCR was taken from a human donor in good health. The CDR3 protein is CASSYDRTSPLHF. The CDR3 DNA sequence: TGTGCCAGCAGCTACGACAGAACCTCACCCCTCCACTTT.